Presented here are 29 T cell receptor beta chains from one specimen sequenced in a study of T cell responses to AZD1222 COVID-19 vaccine. Clones were sequenced by immunoSEQ multiplex PCR, and TCRdb holds only the in-frame ones, with some missing. The profile shows fewer than 150,000 clones, approximately 92% of them singletons. The sequences come from peripheral blood, collected 28 days after the second AZD1222 dose. Receptors were obtained from an adult who received the AZD1222 COVID-19 vaccine.

The gene calls are TRBV27 and TRBJ2-4; tentatively, D is TRBD1 or TRBD2 (5 bases each). CDR1 is MNHEY, CDR2 SMNVEV, per germline (reference sequence). The CDR3 has 13 residues. Trimming shortened V by 4 bases and J by 7 bases, and 11 bases separated the two germline ends. The CDR3 DNA reads as TGTGCCAGCAGTTCTAGAGGGGTGAACATTCAGTACTTC. Its translation: CASSSRGVNIQYF.

The rearrangement uses TRBV6-5 and TRBJ2-7; D gene uncertain. Trimming left V 0 bases short and J 3 bases short, with 12 bases between. Germline CDR1 reads MNHEY; CDR2 reads SVGAGI. The CDR3 covers 15 residues. The CDR3 loop is CASSYSWADYYEQYF. The CDR3 coding sequence is TGTGCCAGCAGTTACTCGTGGGCGGATTACTACGAGCAGTACTTC.

The J gene is TRBJ2-3, the V gene TRBV18; TRBD2 is a possible D gene (5 bases). This CDR3 is 14 amino acids long. V shed 4 bases and J shed 2 bases, with 10 bases lying between them. CDR1 is KGHSH and CDR2 is LQKENI in the germline V gene. The CDR3 sequence is CASSRETFTDTQYF. Written as DNA, the CDR3 is TGTGCCAGCTCACGGGAGACTTTCACAGATACGCAGTATTTT.

The V call is TRBV5-6, the J call TRBJ1-1; TRBD1 might be the D (5 bases). Trimming stripped 4 bases from V and 6 bases from J, with 19 bases between. Germline V gives CDR1 SGHDT, CDR2 YYEEEE. The CDR3 has 15 amino acids. Here the CDR3 DNA reads TGTGCCAGCAGCAGTGCCCTCTTCAGGGATCCTGAAGCTTTCTTT. The encoded protein is CASSSALFRDPEAFF. The variable domain in full, with the rest retrieved from reference TRBV5-6 and TRBJ1-1, is DAGVTQSPTHLIKTRGQQVTLRCSPKSGHDTVSWYQQALGQGPQFIFQYYEEEERQRGNFPDRFSGHQFPNYSSELNVNALLLGDSALYLCASSSALFRDPEAFFGQGTRLTVV.

The genes are TRBV29-1 and TRBJ1-3; D call uncertain. Trimming stripped 7 bases from V and 1 base from J, with 11 bases between. This CDR3 contains 13 residues. CDR1 is SQVTM, CDR2 ANQGSEA, per germline. In DNA, the CDR3 is TGCAGCGCGGTGACACCGTCTGGAAACACCATATATTTT. It codes for CSAVTPSGNTIYF.

The chain carries TRBV2 and TRBJ1-5; D is unresolved. This CDR3 is 15 amino acids long. Germline CDR1 SNHLY, CDR2 FYNNEI. The ends were cut back, 2 bases at V and 7 bases at J, with 15 bases in the middle. This CDR3 is CASSEFDSLGQPQHF. Written as DNA, the CDR3 is TGTGCCAGCAGTGAATTCGACTCTTTAGGCCAGCCCCAGCATTTT. Using reference TRBV2 and TRBJ1-5 for the parts outside the CDR3, the full variable domain is EPEVTQTPSHQVTQMGQEVILRCVPISNHLYFYWYRQILGQKVEFLVSFYNNEISEKSEIFDDQFSVERPDGSNFTLKIRSTKLEDSAMYFCASSEFDSLGQPQHFGDGTRLSIL.

Notes on this clone: The final CDR3 position lacks the conserved phenylalanine or tryptophan, pointing to a likely read error. The DNA is omitted, as the CDR3 cannot be located on it reliably, and the CDR3 follows TCRdb's listing. V and J are TRBV3-1 (or the pseudogene TRBV3-2) and TRBJ1-2. Per the germline V gene, CDR1 is LGHDT and CDR2 is YNNKEL (reference sequence). The CDR3 sequence runs 10 residues, both termini included. CDR3 in amino acids: CASSQDRPLQ.

The V call is TRBV28, the J call TRBJ1-1; TRBD1 matches 7 bases. Germline loops: CDR1 MDHEN, CDR2 SYDVKM. The CDR3 sequence is 13 residues long. V lost 3 bases to trimming and J lost 8 bases; unmatched junction nucleotides: 6. CDR3 nucleotide sequence: TGTGCCAGCAGTTTGTTCACCAGGGGGGAAGCTTTCTTT. Amino acid sequence: CASSLFTRGEAFF.

The J gene is TRBJ2-3, the V gene TRBV7-9; 9 bases are shared with TRBD2. CDR1 SEHNR and CDR2 FQNEAQ come from the germline V gene (reference sequence). This CDR3 comprises 15 residues. The junction had 7 bases not matched to a gene; V was cut back by 5 bases and J by 4 bases. CDR3 DNA: TGTGCCAGCAGCAGGACTAGCGAGGAGGCAGATACGCAGTATTTT. Its protein product is CASSRTSEEADTQYF.

In this sample, this clone turned up once. The V and J genes are TRBV2 and TRBJ2-7; D uncertain. Germline V gene sequence: CDR1 SNHLY, CDR2 FYNNEI. The CDR3 has 12 amino acids. Trimming stripped 1 base from V and 4 bases from J, with 5 bases between. CDR3: CASSEDRYEQYF. CDR3 bases: TGTGCCAGCAGTGAAGACCGGTACGAGCAGTACTTC.

The genes are TRBV7-3 and TRBJ2-1, with 9 nucleotides matching TRBD2. Germline trimming cut 2 bases from V and 7 bases from J; bases unmatched to any gene: 6. Germline V gives CDR1 SGHTA, CDR2 FQGTGA. The CDR3 spans 15 residues. CDR3: CASSLGASGVNEQFF. In DNA, the CDR3 is TGTGCCAGCAGCTTAGGGGCTAGCGGGGTTAATGAGCAGTTCTTC.

The CDR3 coding sequence is TGTGCCAGCAGTTACGGTAGCGGGGGGCTTTTGACCTACGAGCAGTACTTC. Its protein product is CASSYGSGGLLTYEQYF. The V call is TRBV6-2 or TRBV6-3, the J call TRBJ2-7; 10 bases fit TRBD2. J was trimmed by 2 bases and V by 2 bases; bases with no gene match: 9. The CDR3 consists of 17 residues. Germline-derived CDR1 and CDR2 are MNHEY and SVGEGT.

The chain combines TRBV30 with TRBJ1-3, with D perhaps TRBD1 (5 bases). Per germline, CDR1 GTSNPN and CDR2 SVGIG (reference sequence). Trimming took 3 bases from V and 4 from J, leaving 16 bases between them. The CDR3 totals 15 residues. The CDR3 bases are TGTGCCTGGAGACCACCTGGGACGGCGGGAAACACCATATATTTT. Residues: CAWRPPGTAGNTIYF.

V and J are TRBV2 and TRBJ1-5, with D possibly matching TRBD1 (5 bases). Germline V CDR1 and CDR2: SNHLY, FYNNEI. The CDR3 loop spans 15 amino acids. V lost 4 bases to trimming and J lost 5 bases, with 15 bases between them. CDR3 protein: CASSGAGLRDQPQHF. The CDR3 DNA reads TGTGCCAGCAGTGGGGCAGGGCTTCGGGATCAGCCCCAGCATTTT.

This chain uses TRBV5-8 with TRBJ2-5, with D possibly being TRBD2 (6 bases). Between the trimmed V and J ends, which lost 1 base and 5 bases, there was a span of 15 bases. CDR1 is SGHTS and CDR2 is YDEGEE in the germline V gene. CDR3 length: 15 amino acids. The DNA of the CDR3 is TGTGCCAGCAGCTTGTACTTAACCGGAGGGGAGACCCAGTACTTC. Protein product: CASSLYLTGGETQYF. The entire variable domain, with the rest obtained from reference TRBV5-8 and TRBJ2-5, is as follows: EAGVTQSPTHLIKTRGQQATLRCSPISGHTSVYWYQQALGLGLQFLLWYDEGEERNRGNFPPRFSGRQFPNYSSELNVNALELEDSALYLCASSLYLTGGETQYFGPGTRLLVL.

V and J are TRBV5-1 and TRBJ2-2; 11 bases agree with TRBD2. This CDR3 has 16 amino acids. The germline V gene encodes CDR1 SGHRS and CDR2 YFSETQ. V trimming: 4 bases; J trimming: 2 bases; junction bases outside the gene matches: 4. DNA of the CDR3: TGCGCCAGCAGCCCACTAGCGGGGGTAAACACCGGGGAGCTGTTTTTT. Encoded protein: CASSPLAGVNTGELFF.

The CDR3 here is CASSPVAVPGNTIYF. The CDR3 bases are TGTGCCAGCAGCCCCGTAGCGGTCCCTGGAAACACCATATATTTT. The chain couples TRBV7-6 to TRBJ1-3; D is unclear. The ends were cut back, 5 bases at V and 2 bases at J, with 13 bases in the middle. Germline V gene lookup returns CDR1 SGHVS and CDR2 FNYEAQ. The CDR3 consists of 15 residues.

This clone is deemed medium-sized. The rearrangement joins TRBV4-2 to TRBJ2-6, with 7 positions matching TRBD1. V lost 5 bases and J lost 0; bases outside the gene matches: 10. The germline V gene encodes CDR1 LGHNA and CDR2 YNFKEQ. This CDR3 is built from 18 residues. Written as DNA, the CDR3 is TGTGCCAGCAGCGTCCGGGACAGCGATTACTCTGGGGCCAACGTCCTGACTTTC. Translation: CASSVRDSDYSGANVLTF.

The chain couples TRBV6-6 to TRBJ1-6; D ambiguous. V dropped 6 bases and J dropped 10 bases, with 16 bases sitting between them. This CDR3 comprises 14 residues. From germline, CDR1 is MNHNY and CDR2 SVGAGI (reference sequence). CDR3 nucleotides: TGTGCCAGCAGAAACCACCCCGGTGGGTCACCCCTCCACTTT. Translated, it gives CASRNHPGGSPLHF.

The gene calls are TRBV6-5 and TRBJ1-2; no definite D call. CDR1 and CDR2 (germline): MNHEY, SVGAGI. V was shortened by 7 bases and J by 8 bases, with 8 bases between the two germline ends. The CDR3 consists of 10 residues. The CDR3 DNA reads TGTGCCAGCACCGAGAGGGGCTACACCTTC. It is translated as CASTERGYTF.

The chain carries TRBV7-9 and TRBJ2-3; TRBD1 aligns across 8 bases. Trimming removed 0 bases from V and 4 bases from J; junction bases left unmatched: 6. In germline, CDR1 is SEHNR, CDR2 FQNEAQ (reference sequence). The CDR3 is 16 residues long. The CDR3, as DNA: TGTGCCAGCAGCTTAGCGGGCAGGGGGCTTGCAGATACGCAGTATTTT. Translation: CASSLAGRGLADTQYF.

The V gene is TRBV19, the J gene TRBJ2-6; D uncertain. The germline V gene encodes CDR1 LNHDA and CDR2 SQIVND (reference sequence). The germline V and J ends were trimmed by 3 bases and 1 base, with 10 bases remaining between them. The CDR3 covers 16 residues. The CDR3 loop reads CASSISWGSGANVLTF. The CDR3 nucleotides read TGTGCCAGTAGTATTTCTTGGGGATCTGGGGCCAACGTCCTGACTTTC. Full variable domain (remainder filled in from reference TRBV19 and TRBJ2-6): DGGITQSPKYLFRKEGQNVTLSCEQNLNHDAMYWYRQDPGQGLRLIYYSQIVNDFQKGDIAEGYSVSREKKESFPLTVTSAQKNPTAFYLCASSISWGSGANVLTFGAGSRLTVL.

The chain links TRBV2 to TRBJ1-5; the match to TRBD1 covers 7 bases. The CDR3 has 15 residues. V lost 0 bases, J lost 6 bases, and 5 bases stayed unmatched. The germline CDR1 and CDR2 sequences are SNHLY and FYNNEI. DNA of the CDR3: TGTGCCAGCAGTGAAGCTAAGGGGGCGGTTCAGCCCCAGCATTTT. Protein: CASSEAKGAVQPQHF.

The V and J genes are TRBV29-1 and TRBJ1-1; the D gene is possibly TRBD1 (5 bases). The V and J ends lost 6 bases and 1 base respectively, with 9 bases between them. Germline assignment: CDR1 SQVTM and CDR2 ANQGSEA. The CDR3 length is 12 residues. CDR3 residues: CSVPDRNTEAFF. Here the CDR3 DNA reads TGCAGCGTCCCAGACAGGAACACTGAAGCTTTCTTT.

The chain has TRBV24-1 and TRBJ2-1; 9 bases are a match to TRBD1. Germline CDR1 KGHDR, CDR2 SFDVKD. The V gene end was trimmed by 2 bases and the J gene end by 0 bases; junction bases not matched to a gene: 4. This CDR3 spans 17 amino acids. CDR3 bases: TGTGCCACCAGTGATTCCTGGACAGGGGCCTCCTACAATGAGCAGTTCTTC. It codes for CATSDSWTGASYNEQFF.

This chain joins TRBV4-1 and TRBJ2-7, with D perhaps matching TRBD1 (5 bases). The CDR3 runs 13 residues. Germline V gene data show CDR1 as MGHRA and CDR2 as YSYEKL. The V end lost 3 bases, the J end lost 3 bases, and 9 bases lay between the germline ends. The CDR3 spells CASSHLGVYEQYF. The DNA for the CDR3 is TGCGCCAGCAGCCACCTAGGGGTCTACGAGCAGTACTTC.

The chain combines TRBV7-6 with TRBJ2-5, with TRBD2 matching over 11 bases. In germline, CDR1 is SGHVS, CDR2 FNYEAQ. V lost 1 base, J lost 0 bases, and 4 bases stayed unmatched. CDR3 length: 17 amino acids. CDR3 in amino acids: CASSLEASGGNQETQYF. CDR3 nucleotides: TGTGCCAGCAGCTTAGAGGCTAGCGGGGGGAACCAAGAGACCCAGTACTTC.

V and J are TRBV5-6 and TRBJ2-5; 8 bases map to TRBD2. The germline gives CDR1 SGHDT, CDR2 YYEEEE. Trimming at V came to 2 bases and at J to 9 bases, leaving 6 bases not matched to a gene. CDR3 size: 13 residues. The CDR3 is CASSLSLRGAQYF. The CDR3 DNA sequence: TGTGCCAGCAGCTTAAGTTTGCGGGGGGCCCAGTACTTC.

The genes are TRBV27 and TRBJ1-2; 9 bases map to TRBD1. The V segment lost 6 bases and the J segment 5 bases; nucleotides outside the gene matches: 4. CDR3 length: 13 residues. CDR1 is MNHEY, CDR2 SMNVEV, per germline (reference sequence). The CDR3 here is CASRATGGYGYTF. DNA for the CDR3: TGTGCCAGCAGAGCGACAGGGGGGTATGGCTACACCTTC.